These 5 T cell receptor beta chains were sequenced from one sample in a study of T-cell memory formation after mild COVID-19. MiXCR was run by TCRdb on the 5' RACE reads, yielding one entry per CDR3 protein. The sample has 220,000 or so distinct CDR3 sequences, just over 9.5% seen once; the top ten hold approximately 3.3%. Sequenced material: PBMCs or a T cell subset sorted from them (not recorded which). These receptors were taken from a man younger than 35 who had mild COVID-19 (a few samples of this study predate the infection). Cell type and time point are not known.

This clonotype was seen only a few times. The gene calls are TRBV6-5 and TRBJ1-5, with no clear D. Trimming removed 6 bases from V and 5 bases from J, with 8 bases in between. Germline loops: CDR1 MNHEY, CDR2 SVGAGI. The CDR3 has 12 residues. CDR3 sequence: CASRTGYQPQHF. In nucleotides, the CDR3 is TGTGCCAGCAGGACCGGATATCAGCCCCAGCATTTT.

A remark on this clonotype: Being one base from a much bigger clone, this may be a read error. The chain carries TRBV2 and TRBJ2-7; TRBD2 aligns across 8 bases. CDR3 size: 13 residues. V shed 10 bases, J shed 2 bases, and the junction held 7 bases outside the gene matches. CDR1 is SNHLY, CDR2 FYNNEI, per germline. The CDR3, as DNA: TGTGCCATCAGGGCGGGGGGACCCTACGAGCAGTACTTC. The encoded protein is CAIRAGGPYEQYF.

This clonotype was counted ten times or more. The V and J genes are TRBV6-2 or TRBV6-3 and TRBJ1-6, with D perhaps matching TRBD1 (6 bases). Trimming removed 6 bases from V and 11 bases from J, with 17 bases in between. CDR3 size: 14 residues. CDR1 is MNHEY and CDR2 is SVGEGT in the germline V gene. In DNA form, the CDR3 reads TGTGCCAGCAGCCTGGGACAACGGGAGGCACCCCTCCACTTT. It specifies CASSLGQREAPLHF.

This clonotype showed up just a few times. This chain's CDR3 is CASSWHRGGNTGELFF. The CDR3, as DNA: TGTGCCAGCAGTTGGCACAGGGGGGGAAACACCGGGGAGCTGTTTTTT. V is TRBV12-3 or TRBV12-4 and J is TRBJ2-2, with D possibly TRBD1 on 8 matching bases. The CDR3 extends over 16 amino acids. V was pared by 4 bases and J by 2 bases, with 14 bases between.

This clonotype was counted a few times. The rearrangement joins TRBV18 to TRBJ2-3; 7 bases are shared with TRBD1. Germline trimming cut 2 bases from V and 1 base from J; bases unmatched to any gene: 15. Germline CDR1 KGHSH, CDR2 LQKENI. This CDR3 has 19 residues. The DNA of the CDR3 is TGTGCCAGCTCACCAACTTCCGGACAGGCCCCGGATGGCACAGATACGCAGTATTTT. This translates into CASSPTSGQAPDGTDTQYF.